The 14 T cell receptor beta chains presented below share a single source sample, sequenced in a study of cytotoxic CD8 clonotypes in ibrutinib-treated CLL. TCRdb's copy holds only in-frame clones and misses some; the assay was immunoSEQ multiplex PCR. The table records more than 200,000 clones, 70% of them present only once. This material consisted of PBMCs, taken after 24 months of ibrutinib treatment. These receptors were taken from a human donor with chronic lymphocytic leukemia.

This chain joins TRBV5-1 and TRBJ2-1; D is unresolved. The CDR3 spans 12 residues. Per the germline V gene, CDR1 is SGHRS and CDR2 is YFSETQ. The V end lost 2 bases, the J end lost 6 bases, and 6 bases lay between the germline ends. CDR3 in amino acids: CASSFSVNEQFF. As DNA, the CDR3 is TGCGCCAGCAGCTTCAGTGTCAATGAGCAGTTCTTC.

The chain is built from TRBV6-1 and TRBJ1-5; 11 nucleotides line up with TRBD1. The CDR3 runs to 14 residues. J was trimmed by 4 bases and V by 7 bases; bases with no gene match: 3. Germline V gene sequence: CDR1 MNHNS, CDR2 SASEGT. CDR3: CASTGTGGNQPQHF. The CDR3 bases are TGTGCCAGCACAGGGACAGGGGGTAATCAGCCCCAGCATTTT.

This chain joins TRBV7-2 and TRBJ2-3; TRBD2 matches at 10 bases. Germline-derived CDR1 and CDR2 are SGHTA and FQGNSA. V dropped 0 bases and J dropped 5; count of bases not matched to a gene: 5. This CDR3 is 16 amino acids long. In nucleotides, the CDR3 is TGTGCCAGCAGCTTAGCAGCGGGGGGGATTGGAGATACGCAGTATTTT. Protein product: CASSLAAGGIGDTQYF.

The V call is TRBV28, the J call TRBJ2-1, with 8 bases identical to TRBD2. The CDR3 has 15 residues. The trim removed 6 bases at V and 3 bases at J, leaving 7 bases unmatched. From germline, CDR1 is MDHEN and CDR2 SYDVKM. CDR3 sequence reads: CASRGGTSFYNEQFF. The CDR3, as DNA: TGTGCCAGCAGAGGAGGGACTAGTTTCTACAATGAGCAGTTCTTC.

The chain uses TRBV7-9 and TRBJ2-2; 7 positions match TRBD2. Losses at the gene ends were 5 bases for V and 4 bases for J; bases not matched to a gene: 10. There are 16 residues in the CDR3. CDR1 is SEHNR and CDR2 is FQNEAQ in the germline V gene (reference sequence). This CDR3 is CASSPERESSTGELFF. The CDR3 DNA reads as TGTGCCAGCAGCCCAGAGCGGGAAAGCTCCACCGGGGAGCTGTTTTTT.

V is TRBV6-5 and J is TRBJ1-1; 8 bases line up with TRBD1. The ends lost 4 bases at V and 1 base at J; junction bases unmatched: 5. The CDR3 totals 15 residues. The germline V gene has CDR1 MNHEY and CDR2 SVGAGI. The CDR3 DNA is TGTGCCAGCAGTTCACAGGGGGTCACGAACACTGAAGCTTTCTTT. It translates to CASSSQGVTNTEAFF.

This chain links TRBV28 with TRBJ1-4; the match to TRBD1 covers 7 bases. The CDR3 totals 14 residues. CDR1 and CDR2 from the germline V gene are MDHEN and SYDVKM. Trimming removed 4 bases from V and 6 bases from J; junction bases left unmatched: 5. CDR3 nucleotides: TGTGCCAGCAGTTCGGGACAGTTGTATGAAAAACTGTTTTTT. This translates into CASSSGQLYEKLFF.

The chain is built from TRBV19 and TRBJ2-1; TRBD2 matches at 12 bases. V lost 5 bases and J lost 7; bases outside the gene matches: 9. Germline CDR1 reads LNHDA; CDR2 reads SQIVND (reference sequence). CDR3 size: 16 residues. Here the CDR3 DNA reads TGTGCCAGTAGTCGCGGACTAGCGGGATTTAATAATGAGCAGTTCTTC. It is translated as CASSRGLAGFNNEQFF.

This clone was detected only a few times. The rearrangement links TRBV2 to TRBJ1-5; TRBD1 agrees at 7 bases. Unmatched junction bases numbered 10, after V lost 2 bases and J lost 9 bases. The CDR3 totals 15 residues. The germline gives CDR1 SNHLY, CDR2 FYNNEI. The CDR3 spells CASSEFGTASLPQHF. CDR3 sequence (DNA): TGTGCCAGCAGTGAATTCGGGACAGCCTCACTGCCCCAGCATTTT.

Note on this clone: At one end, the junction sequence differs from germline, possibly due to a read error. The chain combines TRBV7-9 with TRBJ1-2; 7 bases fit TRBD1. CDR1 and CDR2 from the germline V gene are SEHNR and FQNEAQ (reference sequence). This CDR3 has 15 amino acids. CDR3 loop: CASSQDGTDLRGYTF. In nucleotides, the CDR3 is TGCGCCAGCAGCCAAGATGGGACAGACCTAAGGGGCTACACCTTC.

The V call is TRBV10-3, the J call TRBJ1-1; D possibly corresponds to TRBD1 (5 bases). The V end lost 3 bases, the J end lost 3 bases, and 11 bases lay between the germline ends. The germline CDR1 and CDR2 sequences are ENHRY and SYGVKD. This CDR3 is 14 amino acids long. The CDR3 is CAISDVGADTEAFF. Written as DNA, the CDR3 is TGTGCCATCAGTGACGTCGGGGCAGACACTGAAGCTTTCTTT.

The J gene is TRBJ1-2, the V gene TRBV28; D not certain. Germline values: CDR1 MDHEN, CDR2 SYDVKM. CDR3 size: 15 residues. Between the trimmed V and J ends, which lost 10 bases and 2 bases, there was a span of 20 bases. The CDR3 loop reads CATPRGPKGNYGYTF. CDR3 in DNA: TGTGCCACCCCGAGAGGGCCCAAGGGCAACTATGGCTACACCTTC.

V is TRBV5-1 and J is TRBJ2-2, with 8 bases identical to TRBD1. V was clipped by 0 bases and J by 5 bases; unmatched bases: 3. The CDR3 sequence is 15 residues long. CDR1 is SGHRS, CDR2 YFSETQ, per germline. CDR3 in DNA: TGCGCCAGCAGCTTGGCGCAGGGGGCGACCGGGGAGCTGTTTTTT. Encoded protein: CASSLAQGATGELFF.

CDR3 region: CASSLRTGGGQPQHF. DNA for the CDR3: TGTGCCAGCAGTTTACGGACAGGAGGAGGTCAGCCCCAGCATTTT. The rearrangement uses TRBV6-5 and TRBJ1-5, with 7 bases fitting TRBD1. The junction had 9 bases not matched to a gene; V was cut back by 4 bases and J by 6 bases. The CDR3 runs to 15 residues. The V gene's germline CDR1 is MNHEY and CDR2 SVGAGI.